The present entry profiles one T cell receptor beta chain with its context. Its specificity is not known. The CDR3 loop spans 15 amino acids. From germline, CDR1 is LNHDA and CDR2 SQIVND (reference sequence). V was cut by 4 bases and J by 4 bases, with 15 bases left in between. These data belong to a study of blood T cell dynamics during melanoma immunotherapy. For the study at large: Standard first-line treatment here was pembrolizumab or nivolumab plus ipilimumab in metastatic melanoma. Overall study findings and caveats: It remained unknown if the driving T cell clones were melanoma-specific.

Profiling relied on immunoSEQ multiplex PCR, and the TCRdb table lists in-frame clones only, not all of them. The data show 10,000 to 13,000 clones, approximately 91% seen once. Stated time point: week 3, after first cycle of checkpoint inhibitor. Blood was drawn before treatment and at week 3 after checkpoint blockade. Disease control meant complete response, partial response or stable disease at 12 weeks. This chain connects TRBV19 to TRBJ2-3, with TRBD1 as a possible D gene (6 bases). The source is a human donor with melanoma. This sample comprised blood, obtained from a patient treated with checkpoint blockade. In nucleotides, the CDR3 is TGTGCCAGTAGTAACCAACAGGGTGCGTCAGATACGCAGTATTTT. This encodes CASSNQQGASDTQYF. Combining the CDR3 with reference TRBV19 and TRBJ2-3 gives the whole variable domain DGGITQSPKYLFRKEGQNVTLSCEQNLNHDAMYWYRQDPGQGLRLIYYSQIVNDFQKGDIAEGYSVSREKKESFPLTVTSAQKNPTAFYLCASSNQQGASDTQYFGPGTRLTVL.